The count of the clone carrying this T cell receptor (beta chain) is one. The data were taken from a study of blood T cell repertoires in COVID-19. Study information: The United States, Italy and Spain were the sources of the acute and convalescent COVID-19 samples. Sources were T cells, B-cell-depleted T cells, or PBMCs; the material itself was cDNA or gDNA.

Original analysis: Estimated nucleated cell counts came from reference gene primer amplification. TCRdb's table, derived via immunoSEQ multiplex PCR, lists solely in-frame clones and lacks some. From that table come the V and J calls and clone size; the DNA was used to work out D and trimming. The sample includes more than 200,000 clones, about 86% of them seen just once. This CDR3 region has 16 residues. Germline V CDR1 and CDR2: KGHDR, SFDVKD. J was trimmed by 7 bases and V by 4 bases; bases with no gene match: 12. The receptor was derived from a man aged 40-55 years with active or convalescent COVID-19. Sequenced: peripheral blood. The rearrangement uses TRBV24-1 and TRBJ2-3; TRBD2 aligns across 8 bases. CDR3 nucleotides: TGTGCCACCAGTGACCCTCCTACCGGGGGGGGGAATACGCAGTATTTT. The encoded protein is CATSDPPTGGGNTQYF.